A single sample gave rise to the 21 T cell receptor beta chains below, sequenced in a study of cytomegalovirus exposure and HLA in healthy donors. Clones were sequenced by immunoSEQ multiplex PCR, and TCRdb holds only the in-frame ones, with some missing. The table has roughly 270,000 clones, roughly 90% seen once. The sample comprised PBMCs. The receptor source for this set is a woman between 18 and 29 years old in good health and CMV-seronegative.

The chain links TRBV7-6 to TRBJ2-2; possible D gene TRBD1, 5 bases. This CDR3 spans 15 amino acids. Germline V lookup: CDR1 SGHVS, CDR2 FNYEAQ. The V end lost 2 bases, the J end lost 0 bases, and 7 bases lay between the germline ends. The CDR3 sequence: CASSLLGPNTGELFF. Here the CDR3 DNA reads TGTGCCAGCAGCTTATTGGGGCCGAACACCGGGGAGCTGTTTTTT.

The chain employs TRBV12-5 and TRBJ2-7; the match to TRBD1 covers 7 bases. The CDR3 is 13 residues long. V dropped 6 bases and J dropped 2; count of bases not matched to a gene: 4. Germline CDR1 and CDR2: LGHNT and FRNRAP. CDR3 amino acids: CASGPGTAYEQYF. The CDR3 bases are TGTGCTAGTGGGCCCGGGACAGCCTACGAGCAGTACTTC.

V and J are TRBV9 and TRBJ2-7, with 7 bases identical to TRBD1. From germline, CDR1 is SGDLS and CDR2 YYNGEE. The CDR3 contains 15 residues. Germline trimming cut 0 bases from V and 2 bases from J; bases unmatched to any gene: 5. The CDR3, as DNA: TGTGCCAGCAGCGTAGCGACAGGGAACGCCTACGAGCAGTACTTC. It translates to CASSVATGNAYEQYF.

This chain connects TRBV23-1 to TRBJ2-1; TRBD2 matches 11 bases. TRBV23-1 is filed as an ORF, its function uncertain. V trimming: 8 bases; J trimming: 8 bases; junction bases outside the gene matches: 8. CDR3 length: 14 amino acids. CDR3 nucleotides: TGCGCCAGCGGTAGCGGGAGGGATGCGGATGAGCAGTTCTTC. Translating it yields CASGSGRDADEQFF.

The gene calls are TRBV27 and TRBJ1-1; 10 nucleotides agree with TRBD1. Trimming cost V 5 bases and J 5 bases; bases outside gene matches: 8. From germline, CDR1 is MNHEY and CDR2 SMNVEV (reference sequence). The CDR3 runs to 15 residues. CDR3 nucleotide sequence: TGTGCCAGCAGTAACCGGGACAGGGGAGGGACTGAAGCTTTCTTT. Translated: CASSNRDRGGTEAFF.

This clone was seen just once. The chain uses TRBV9 and TRBJ1-4; the D gene is possibly TRBD1 (5 bases). V lost 3 bases and J lost 7, with 16 bases in between. CDR1 is SGDLS and CDR2 is YYNGEE in the germline V gene. The CDR3 loop spans 15 amino acids. The DNA for the CDR3 is TGTGCCAGCAGCGCCCAGGGTATAGGTGGTGAAAAACTGTTTTTT. Translating it yields CASSAQGIGGEKLFF.

The J gene is TRBJ2-2, the V gene TRBV9; 12 positions agree with TRBD1. The CDR3 extends over 18 amino acids. The V segment lost 0 bases and the J segment 2 bases; nucleotides outside the gene matches: 5. Per germline, CDR1 SGDLS and CDR2 YYNGEE. The CDR3 is CASSVEGQGAPNTGELFF. The CDR3 region has the DNA TGTGCCAGCAGCGTAGAGGGACAGGGGGCCCCCAACACCGGGGAGCTGTTTTTT.

The table lists this clone with a count of one. This chain joins TRBV5-4 and TRBJ2-2, with D maybe TRBD1 (6 bases). Germline CDR1 SGHNT, CDR2 YYREEE (reference sequence). CDR3 size: 16 residues. Trimming removed 0 bases from V and 6 bases from J, with 15 bases in between. CDR3 DNA: TGTGCCAGCAGCTTGGGGGTGCAGGGGTGGGCCGGGGAGCTGTTTTTT. Residues: CASSLGVQGWAGELFF.

The chain carries TRBV6-5 and TRBJ1-4; maybe TRBD1 (5 bases). Trimming took off 2 bases at V and 5 bases at J, with 9 bases between the two ends. The CDR3 covers 14 residues. Looked up from germline, CDR1 is MNHEY and CDR2 is SVGAGI. The CDR3 nucleotides read TGTGCCAGCAGTTACCGGGGGAGGAATGAAAAACTGTTTTTT. This translates into CASSYRGRNEKLFF.

CDR3 amino acids: CASSPRTGKNTEAFF. As DNA, the CDR3 is TGTGCCAGCAGTCCACGGACAGGGAAAAACACTGAAGCTTTCTTT. The V call is TRBV28, the J call TRBJ1-1, with 8 positions matching TRBD1. The CDR3 consists of 15 residues. In germline, CDR1 is MDHEN, CDR2 SYDVKM. The V gene end was trimmed by 5 bases and the J gene end by 2 bases; junction bases not matched to a gene: 7.

The rearrangement uses TRBV2 and TRBJ1-1; 7 positions match TRBD1. Germline trimming cut 5 bases from V and 4 bases from J; bases unmatched to any gene: 7. Germline CDR1 reads SNHLY; CDR2 reads FYNNEI. The CDR3 runs to 14 residues. The CDR3 nucleotides are TGTGCCAGCAGTCGACAGGGTGGGTCCACTGAAGCTTTCTTT. This sequence encodes CASSRQGGSTEAFF.

The CDR3 sequence is CASGQAGGRTDTQYF. Written as DNA, the CDR3 is TGTGCCAGCGGACAAGCGGGAGGGCGGACAGATACGCAGTATTTT. The rearrangement joins TRBV6-5 to TRBJ2-3; 10 bases are shared with TRBD2. After removal of 8 bases from V and 3 bases from J, the junction contained 8 bases not matched to a gene. Germline V lookup: CDR1 MNHEY, CDR2 SVGAGI. This CDR3 is built from 15 residues.

This chain uses TRBV11-2 with TRBJ2-7, with unresolved D. The CDR3 is made up of 15 amino acids. V dropped 1 base and J dropped 3 bases, with 13 bases sitting between them. Germline CDR1 SGHAT, CDR2 FQNNGV. In nucleotides, the CDR3 is TGTGCCAGCAGCTTAGGTTGGCAGGTCCACTACGAGCAGTACTTC. Protein product: CASSLGWQVHYEQYF.

The rearrangement uses TRBV11-2 and TRBJ1-1; tentative D call: TRBD1 (5 bases). V dropped 6 bases and J dropped 4 bases, with 21 bases sitting between them. Germline V gives CDR1 SGHAT, CDR2 FQNNGV. The CDR3 is made up of 16 amino acids. DNA of the CDR3: TGTGCCAGCAGGCAAGGCAGGGCATCGTCTTTCACTGAAGCTTTCTTT. Translation gives CASRQGRASSFTEAFF. Full variable domain (remainder filled in from reference TRBV11-2 and TRBJ1-1): EAGVAQSPRYKIIEKRQSVAFWCNPISGHATLYWYQQILGQGPKLLIQFQNNGVVDDSQLPKDRFSAERLKGVDSTLKIQPAKLEDSAVYLCASRQGRASSFTEAFFGQGTRLTVV.

The chain is built from TRBV28 and TRBJ2-3; the D is unclear. Germline V gene lookup returns CDR1 MDHEN and CDR2 SYDVKM. This CDR3 comprises 10 residues. Deletions cut 7 bases from V and 4 bases from J, with 3 bases between. This CDR3 is CASTSDTQYF. As DNA, the CDR3 is TGTGCCAGCACGTCAGATACGCAGTATTTT.

This rearrangement joins TRBV9 to TRBJ2-3; D possibly corresponds to TRBD2 (5 bases). Germline loops: CDR1 SGDLS, CDR2 YYNGEE. The CDR3 length is 15 residues. V shed 3 bases and J shed 2 bases, with 13 bases lying between them. CDR3 bases: TGTGCCAGCAGCGCGAGTCCCCGGGACACAGATACGCAGTATTTT. Translation: CASSASPRDTDTQYF.

The J gene is TRBJ1-2, the V gene TRBV28; D possibly corresponds to TRBD1 (6 bases). V dropped 1 base and J dropped 5 bases, with 14 bases sitting between them. Germline V CDR1 and CDR2: MDHEN, SYDVKM. This CDR3 has 15 amino acids. CDR3 sequence: CASSLLVQGKYGYTF. As DNA, the CDR3 is TGTGCCAGCAGTTTATTGGTGCAGGGGAAATATGGCTACACCTTC.

The chain combines TRBV28 with TRBJ1-1; possible D gene TRBD1, 5 bases. V lost 4 bases, J lost 0 bases, and 9 bases lay in between. CDR1 is MDHEN and CDR2 is SYDVKM in the germline V gene. CDR3 length equals 14 residues. DNA for the CDR3: TGTGCCAGCAGTTACGACAGATTGAACACTGAAGCTTTCTTT. It encodes CASSYDRLNTEAFF. The whole variable domain, remainder taken from reference TRBV28 and TRBJ1-1, is DVKVTQSSRYLVKRTGEKVFLECVQDMDHENMFWYRQDPGLGLRLIYFSYDVKMKEKGDIPEGYSVSREKKERFSLILESASTNQTSMYLCASSYDRLNTEAFFGQGTRLTVV.

This chain connects TRBV11-2 to TRBJ2-5; 8 bases map to TRBD1. Germline CDR1 and CDR2: SGHAT and FQNNGV. J was trimmed by 0 bases and V by 6 bases; bases with no gene match: 3. The CDR3 is 14 residues long. The CDR3: CASRGTGHQETQYF. In DNA form, the CDR3 reads TGTGCCAGCAGAGGGACAGGTCACCAAGAGACCCAGTACTTC.

This clone showed up just a few times. V and J are TRBV18 and TRBJ1-2; D ambiguous. CDR3 length: 14 amino acids. The germline V and J ends were trimmed by 6 bases and 5 bases, with 16 bases remaining between them. The V gene's germline CDR1 is KGHSH and CDR2 LQKENI. The CDR3 coding sequence is TGTGCCAGCTCTTCCTCAGAGGGCCGATATGGCTACACCTTC. Its protein is CASSSSEGRYGYTF.

V gene TRBV2 combines with J gene TRBJ1-1; no firm D call. Per germline, CDR1 SNHLY and CDR2 FYNNEI. V was cut by 7 bases and J by 0 bases, with 9 bases left in between. The CDR3 consists of 13 residues. The CDR3 DNA is TGTGCCAGCACTAGCGGTATGAACACTGAAGCTTTCTTT. It is translated as CASTSGMNTEAFF.